This entry is about one T cell receptor beta chain. Its antigen is undetermined. Compared with germline, one end of the junction differs, possibly owing to a read error. The sample comes from a study of T cell repertoires in cytomegalovirus infection. For the study at large: Indications came from public TCR beta signatures; they pointed to CMV infection and to a matching HLA type. General observations from the study: Cumulative public TCR beta family frequency identified carriers of CMV plus the relevant HLA. Ex vivo, HLA-C-restricted CMV-specific TCR beta clonotypes prevailed over the rest of the response.

The germline V gene has CDR1 SNHLY and CDR2 FYNNEI. The CDR3 sequence is 14 residues long. MiXCR was run by TCRdb on the reads, yielding one entry per CDR3 protein. The sample records some 920,000 distinct CDR3 sequences, roughly a third being singletons. This clonotype was sampled from a human donor in good health (CMV status not recorded). Some clones in this sample may be carry-over from other donors' samples. Source: cultured CD8+ T cells from PBMCs, taken from culture after CMV antigen stimulation. V usage is TRBV2 and J usage is TRBJ2-6; D possibly corresponds to TRBD1 (6 bases). The CDR3 protein is CPSTLGDRANVLTF. CDR3 nucleotides: TGTCCCAGCACCCTAGGGGACAGGGCCAACGTCCTGACTTTC.